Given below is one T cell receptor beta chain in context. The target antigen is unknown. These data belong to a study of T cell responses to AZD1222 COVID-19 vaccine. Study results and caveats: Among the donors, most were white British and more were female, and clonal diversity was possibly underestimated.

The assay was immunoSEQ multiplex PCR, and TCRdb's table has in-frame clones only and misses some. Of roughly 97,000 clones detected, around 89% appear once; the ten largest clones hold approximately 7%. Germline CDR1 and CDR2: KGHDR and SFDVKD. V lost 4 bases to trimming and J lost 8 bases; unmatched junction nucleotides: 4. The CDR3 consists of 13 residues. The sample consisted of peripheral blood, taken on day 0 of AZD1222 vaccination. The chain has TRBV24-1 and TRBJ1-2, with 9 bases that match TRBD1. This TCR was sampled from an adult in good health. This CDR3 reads CATSEGQGRGYTF. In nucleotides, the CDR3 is TGTGCCACCAGTGAGGGACAGGGACGGGGCTACACCTTC.